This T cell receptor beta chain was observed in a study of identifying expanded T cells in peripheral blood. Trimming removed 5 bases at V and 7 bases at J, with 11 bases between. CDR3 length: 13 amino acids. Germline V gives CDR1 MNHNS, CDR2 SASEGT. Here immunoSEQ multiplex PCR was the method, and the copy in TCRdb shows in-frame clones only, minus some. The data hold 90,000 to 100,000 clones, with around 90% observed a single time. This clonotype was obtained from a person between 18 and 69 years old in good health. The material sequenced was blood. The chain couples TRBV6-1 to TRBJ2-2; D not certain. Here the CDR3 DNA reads TGTGCCAGCAGTACCGACCGTGGCGGGGAGCTGTTTTTT. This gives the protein CASSTDRGGELFF.